This T cell receptor (beta chain) originates from a study of shared clonotypes between healthy human individuals. TCRdb's table, derived via immunoSEQ multiplex PCR, lists solely in-frame clones and lacks some. The table lists 500,000 to 650,000 clones, around 78% of them singletons, with around 13% in the top ten. The sample taken for sequencing was PBMCs. The receptor was derived from a woman in her forties in good health. Some clones in this sample may be carry-over from other donors' samples.

This CDR3 is CASSLGRTGVTEAFF. The CDR3 DNA sequence: TGTGCCAGCAGTTTAGGCAGGACAGGGGTCACTGAAGCTTTCTTT. The chain employs TRBV27 and TRBJ1-1; 9 bases match TRBD1. The CDR3 is 15 amino acids. V shed 2 bases, J shed 4 bases, and the junction held 5 bases outside the gene matches. Germline V CDR1 and CDR2: MNHEY, SMNVEV (reference sequence).